This TCR beta chain was identified in a study of blood T cell repertoires in COVID-19. Looking at the study overall: Sites across the United States, Italy and Spain contributed samples from acute and convalescent COVID-19. Sources were T cells, B-cell-depleted T cells, or PBMCs; the material itself was cDNA or gDNA.

Original processing notes: Quantification of nucleated cells was approximated via reference gene primer amplification. This table comes from immunoSEQ multiplex PCR, and its TCRdb copy is limited to in-frame clones, with some not included. V, J and clone size were drawn from that table, and D and trimming were deduced from the DNA. The data hold approximately 85,000 clones, with 90% observed a single time. Material: peripheral blood. This receptor was obtained from a woman between 45 and 65 years old in a cohort sampled during active COVID-19.

The CDR3 loop reads CAISEDREVNQPQHF. The CDR3 bases are TGTGCCATCAGTGAGGACAGGGAAGTCAATCAGCCCCAGCATTTT. This sequence joins TRBV10-3 and TRBJ1-5, with 7 nucleotides matching TRBD1. The CDR3 is 15 residues long. V lost 2 bases and J lost 3; bases outside the gene matches: 4. The germline gives CDR1 ENHRY, CDR2 SYGVKD.